Below, one TCR beta chain is given with its context. The ends were cut back, 1 base at V and 15 bases at J, with 16 bases in the middle. Germline loops: CDR1 LGHDT, CDR2 YNNKEL (reference sequence). The CDR3 has 13 residues. The source of the sample is a study of blood T cell repertoires in COVID-19. Generated by immunoSEQ multiplex PCR, the TCRdb table keeps only in-frame clones and is missing some. This sample carries some 320,000 clones, over 90% of them seen once, and the ten largest clones take about 4%. The genes are TRBV3-1 (or the pseudogene TRBV3-2) and TRBJ2-1, with D maybe TRBD2 (7 bases). This clonotype was sampled from a woman aged 25 to 39 who had been exposed to COVID-19. Sequenced input: PBMCs or T cells enriched from blood (not recorded which). CDR3 residues: CASSQVGRGLTFF. CDR3 DNA: TGTGCCAGCAGCCAAGTTGGGCGGGGGCTTACGTTCTTC.